Listed here are 18 T cell receptor beta chains from one sample, sequenced in a study of control samples from healthy donors and cancer patients. The table came from immunoSEQ multiplex PCR; TCRdb's copy has only in-frame clones and leaves some out. The sample records fewer than 250,000 clones, around 93% being singletons. Material for sequencing was blood. These receptors were collected from a young man in good health.

V usage is TRBV7-2 and J usage is TRBJ1-6; unclear D gene. The ends were cut back, 1 base at V and 0 bases at J, with 13 bases in the middle. The CDR3 extends over 18 amino acids. Germline CDR1 and CDR2: SGHTA and FQGNSA. Written as DNA, the CDR3 is TGTGCCAGCAGCTTAGAAGGAGGTCTGAGCTCCTATAATTCACCCCTCCACTTT. Translating gives CASSLEGGLSSYNSPLHF. Supplemented by reference TRBV7-2 and TRBJ1-6, the full variable domain reads GAGVSQSPSNKVTEKGKDVELRCDPISGHTALYWYRQSLGQGLEFLIYFQGNSAPDKSGLPSDRFSAERTGGSVSTLTIQRTQQEDSAVYLCASSLEGGLSSYNSPLHFGNGTRLTVT.

The chain joins TRBV11-2 to TRBJ1-3; TRBD1 agrees at 8 bases. The CDR3 has 16 amino acids. Germline assignment: CDR1 SGHAT and CDR2 FQNNGV. V trimming: 5 bases; J trimming: 3 bases; junction bases outside the gene matches: 9. CDR3: CASSPRTGLRGNTIYF. CDR3 bases: TGTGCCAGCAGCCCCCGGACAGGGCTCCGTGGAAACACCATATATTTT.

The chain couples TRBV19 to TRBJ1-5, with D unresolved. Trimming took 2 bases from V and 6 from J, leaving 11 bases between them. There are 14 residues in the CDR3. Per germline, CDR1 LNHDA and CDR2 SQIVND (reference sequence). In nucleotides, the CDR3 is TGTGCCAGTAGTATAAAAGGGAGGGTTCAGCCCCAGCATTTT. Amino acids: CASSIKGRVQPQHF.

The chain joins TRBV7-8 to TRBJ1-2, with 7 bases that match TRBD1. Germline CDR1 and CDR2: SGHVS and FQNEAQ. The trim removed 3 bases at V and 4 bases at J, leaving 14 bases unmatched. This CDR3 has 17 amino acids. The CDR3 DNA sequence: TGTGCCAGCAGCTTGGGGGACAGACCCGGGCGAAGCTATGGCTACACCTTC. Its protein product is CASSLGDRPGRSYGYTF.

CDR3 in DNA: TGCAGCGTTGTAGTGGCCTACGAGCAGTACTTC. The encoded protein is CSVVVAYEQYF. This rearrangement joins TRBV29-1 to TRBJ2-7; D not resolved. Germline CDR1 is SQVTM and CDR2 is ANQGSEA. The CDR3 has 11 amino acids. Trimming left V 4 bases short and J 2 bases short, with 6 bases between.

This chain joins TRBV6-1 and TRBJ1-2; 7 nucleotides match TRBD1. Germline values: CDR1 MNHNS, CDR2 SASEGT. Trimming removed 0 bases from V and 4 bases from J; junction bases left unmatched: 11. This CDR3 has 17 residues. CDR3 coding DNA: TGTGCCAGCAGTGAAGCCTTCCGGACAGGCACTAGCTATGGCTACACCTTC. It translates to CASSEAFRTGTSYGYTF.

This rearrangement joins TRBV6-1 to TRBJ1-2, with unresolved D. In germline, CDR1 is MNHNS, CDR2 SASEGT. This CDR3 comprises 13 residues. Trimming pared 2 bases from V and 0 bases from J, leaving 4 bases between. CDR3: CASSELANYGYTF. CDR3 sequence (DNA): TGTGCCAGCAGTGAACTAGCTAACTATGGCTACACCTTC.

The chain joins TRBV6-5 to TRBJ2-7, with D possibly TRBD1 on 6 matching bases. Germline CDR1 is MNHEY and CDR2 is SVGAGI. The CDR3 is 12 amino acids. The germline V and J ends were trimmed by 4 bases and 3 bases, with 7 bases remaining between them. The chain's CDR3 is CASSSDSYEQYF. The CDR3 nucleotides read TGTGCCAGCAGTTCGGACAGCTACGAGCAGTACTTC.

This chain uses TRBV27 with TRBJ2-7; 9 nucleotides agree with TRBD1. Trimming cost V 5 bases and J 4 bases; bases outside gene matches: 9. CDR1 and CDR2 from the germline V gene are MNHEY and SMNVEV (reference sequence). This CDR3 is built from 15 residues. As DNA, the CDR3 is TGTGCCAGCAGTCCCCCCGGGACAGGGTTATACGAGCAGTACTTC. Translating gives CASSPPGTGLYEQYF.

The rearrangement links TRBV27 to TRBJ2-7; tentatively, D is TRBD1 (6 bases). The germline CDR1 and CDR2 sequences are MNHEY and SMNVEV (reference sequence). The CDR3 is 15 amino acids. With 0 bases removed from V and 6 bases from J, the gap between germline ends came to 15 bases. This CDR3 reads CASSLSKTGSGEQYF. For the CDR3, the DNA is TGTGCCAGCAGTTTATCAAAGACAGGCTCCGGCGAGCAGTACTTC.

The chain combines TRBV5-1 with TRBJ1-2; D ambiguous. Trimming took 5 bases from V and 4 from J, leaving 12 bases between them. CDR1 is SGHRS, CDR2 YFSETQ, per germline. The CDR3 sequence is 13 residues long. DNA for the CDR3: TGCGCCAGCAGGCCAGAAATATCCTATGGCTACACCTTC. It codes for CASRPEISYGYTF.

The chain couples TRBV5-1 to TRBJ1-2; TRBD1 matches at 10 bases. The CDR3 has 14 residues. Germline V gene sequence: CDR1 SGHRS, CDR2 YFSETQ. V gave up 3 bases and J gave up 5 bases; unmatched junction bases: 4. CDR3: CASSSGTGEYGYTF. CDR3 DNA: TGCGCCAGCAGCTCCGGGACAGGGGAATATGGCTACACCTTC.

In DNA form, the CDR3 reads TGTGCCAGCAGTGGCAGGACAGGGTATCGGGCTAATGAAAAACTGTTTTTT. It yields the protein CASSGRTGYRANEKLFF. The rearrangement joins TRBV2 to TRBJ1-4, with 8 bases that match TRBD1. Trimming took 4 bases from V and 3 from J; bases not matched to a gene: 10. The germline CDR1 and CDR2 sequences are SNHLY and FYNNEI. CDR3 length equals 17 residues.

This sequence joins TRBV5-6 and TRBJ2-3; TRBD1 might be the D (6 bases). Trimming pared 2 bases from V and 2 bases from J, leaving 12 bases between. This CDR3 contains 15 residues. Germline lookup yields CDR1 SGHDT and CDR2 YYEEEE. In DNA, the CDR3 is TGTGCCAGCAGCTTTAAGGCAGGGGTCACAGATACGCAGTATTTT. It translates to CASSFKAGVTDTQYF.

V usage is TRBV18 and J usage is TRBJ1-2; 7 nucleotides agree with TRBD1. V lost 2 bases to trimming and J lost 0 bases; unmatched junction nucleotides: 6. CDR1 and CDR2 from the germline V gene are KGHSH and LQKENI. The CDR3 length is 16 residues. Here the CDR3 reads CASSPSLGQTNYGYTF. The CDR3 region has the DNA TGTGCCAGCTCACCAAGCTTGGGACAGACTAACTATGGCTACACCTTC.

The chain carries TRBV19 and TRBJ1-4; no firm D call. V was clipped by 5 bases and J by 0 bases, with 13 bases between them. Germline CDR1 LNHDA, CDR2 SQIVND (reference sequence). This CDR3 spans 16 amino acids. The chain's CDR3 is CASSVLTVATNEKLFF. The CDR3 nucleotides read TGTGCCAGTAGTGTCTTAACAGTCGCAACTAATGAAAAACTGTTTTTT. The complete variable domain, with remaining parts taken from reference TRBV19 and TRBJ1-4, reads DGGITQSPKYLFRKEGQNVTLSCEQNLNHDAMYWYRQDPGQGLRLIYYSQIVNDFQKGDIAEGYSVSREKKESFPLTVTSAQKNPTAFYLCASSVLTVATNEKLFFGSGTQLSVL.

The table lists this clone with a count of one. V and J are TRBV19 and TRBJ1-1, with TRBD1 matching over 9 bases. The ends lost 4 bases at V and 6 bases at J; junction bases unmatched: 12. Germline CDR1 and CDR2: LNHDA and SQIVND (reference sequence). CDR3 length: 16 amino acids. CDR3 coding DNA: TGTGCCAGTAGTAGGACCCGGGACAGGGTAGGTTCTGAAGCTTTCTTT. Its translation: CASSRTRDRVGSEAFF.

The V gene is TRBV2, the J gene TRBJ1-6; the D is unclear. Germline lookup yields CDR1 SNHLY and CDR2 FYNNEI. V was trimmed by 1 base and J by 6 bases, leaving 22 bases between them. The CDR3 covers 19 residues. CDR3 residues: CASSEGGGSPFAFNSPLHF. The DNA of the CDR3 is TGTGCCAGCAGTGAAGGAGGAGGGTCCCCGTTCGCTTTTAATTCACCCCTCCACTTT.